Given below is one T cell receptor beta chain in context. Antigen unknown. The CDR3 covers 16 residues. Germline V gives CDR1 KGHSH, CDR2 LQKENI. Trimming took off 4 bases at V and 6 bases at J, with 19 bases between the two ends. Profiling relied on immunoSEQ multiplex PCR, and the TCRdb table lists in-frame clones only, not all of them. Altogether 36,000 or so clones are present, less than 90% being singletons, with the ten largest covering 4%. This specimen comes from a study of OX40 agonist ivuxolimab in advanced cancers. Study observations and caveats: CD4+ T cells averaged fewer expanded clones than CD8+ T cells.

This chain links TRBV18 with TRBJ2-1; perhaps TRBD1 as D (8 bases). This sequence originates from an adult with an advanced solid tumor such as melanoma, head and neck, liver or kidney cancer. Sequenced here: CD4+ or CD8+ T cells sorted from blood, sampled in a trial of the OX40 agonist ivuxolimab. CDR3 loop: CASSRTLQGGGNEQFF. DNA of the CDR3: TGTGCCAGCTCACGAACCCTACAGGGGGGGGGCAATGAGCAGTTCTTC.